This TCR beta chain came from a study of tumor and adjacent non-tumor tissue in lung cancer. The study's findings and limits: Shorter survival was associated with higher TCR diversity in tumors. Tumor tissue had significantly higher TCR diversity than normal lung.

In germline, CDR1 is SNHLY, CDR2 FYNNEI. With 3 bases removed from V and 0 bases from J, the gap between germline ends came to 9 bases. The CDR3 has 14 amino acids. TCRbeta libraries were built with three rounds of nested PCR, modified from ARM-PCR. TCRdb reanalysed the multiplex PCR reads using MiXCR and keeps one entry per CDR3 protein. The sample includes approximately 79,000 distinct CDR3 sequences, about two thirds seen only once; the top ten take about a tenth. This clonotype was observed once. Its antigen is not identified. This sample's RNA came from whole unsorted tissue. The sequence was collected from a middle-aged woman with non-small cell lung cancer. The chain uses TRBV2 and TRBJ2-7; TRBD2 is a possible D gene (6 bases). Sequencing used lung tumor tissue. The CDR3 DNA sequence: TGTGCCAGCAGTGAGGAGGACTACTCCTACGAGCAGTACTTC. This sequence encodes CASSEEDYSYEQYF.